This T cell receptor (beta chain) was retrieved from a study of resident and recirculating memory T cells in vitiligo. Overall study results and limits: Vitiligo lesions lacked a unique dominant clone, and clonality varied.

Libraries were prepared by immunoSEQ multiplex PCR; TCRdb keeps only in-frame clonotypes and omits some of them. The sample consists of tens of thousands of clones, around 90% of them appearing once. Concerning this clone itself: Its target is not known.

CDR1 is SNHLY, CDR2 FYNNEI, per germline. The length of the CDR3 is 16 residues. V was shortened by 8 bases and J by 0 bases, with 17 bases between the two germline ends. The sequence derives from a male donor with vitiligo. J is TRBJ1-3 and V is TRBV2; D may be TRBD1 (5 bases). Source material: blood. CDR3 amino acids: CASLSGAVLSGNTIYF. The CDR3 DNA sequence: TGTGCCAGCCTTTCTGGGGCAGTCCTCTCTGGAAACACCATATATTTT.